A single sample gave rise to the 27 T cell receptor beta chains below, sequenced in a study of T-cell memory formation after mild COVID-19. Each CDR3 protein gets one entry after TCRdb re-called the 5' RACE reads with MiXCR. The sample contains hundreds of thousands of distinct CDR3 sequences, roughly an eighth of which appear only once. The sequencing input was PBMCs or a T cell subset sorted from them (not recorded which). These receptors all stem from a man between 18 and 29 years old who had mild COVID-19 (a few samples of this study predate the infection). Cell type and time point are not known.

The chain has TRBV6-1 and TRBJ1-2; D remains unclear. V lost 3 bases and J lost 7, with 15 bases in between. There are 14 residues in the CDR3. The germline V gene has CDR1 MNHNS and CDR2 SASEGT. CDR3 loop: CASSDRSPILGYTF. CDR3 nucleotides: TGTGCCAGCAGTGATAGGAGTCCTATTCTTGGCTACACCTTC.

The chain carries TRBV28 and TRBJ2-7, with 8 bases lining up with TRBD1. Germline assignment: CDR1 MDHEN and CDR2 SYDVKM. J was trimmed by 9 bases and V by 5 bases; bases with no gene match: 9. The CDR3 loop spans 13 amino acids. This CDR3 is CASSPSTGDWQYV. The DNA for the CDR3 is TGTGCCAGCAGTCCGTCGACAGGGGACTGGCAGTACGTC.

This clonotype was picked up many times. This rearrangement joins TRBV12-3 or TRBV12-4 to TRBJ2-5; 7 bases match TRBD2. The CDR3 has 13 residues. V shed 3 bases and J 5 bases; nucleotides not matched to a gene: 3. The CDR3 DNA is TGTGCCAGCAGTTTGCGGGGGAGGGAGACCCAGTACTTC. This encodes CASSLRGRETQYF.

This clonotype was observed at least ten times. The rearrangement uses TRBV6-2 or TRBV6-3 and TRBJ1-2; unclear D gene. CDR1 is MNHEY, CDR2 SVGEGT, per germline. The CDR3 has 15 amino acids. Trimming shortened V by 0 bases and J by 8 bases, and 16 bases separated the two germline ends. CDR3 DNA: TGTGCCAGCAGTTACTCGGGGTCCGCAACACGCGGCTACACCTTC. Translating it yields CASSYSGSATRGYTF.

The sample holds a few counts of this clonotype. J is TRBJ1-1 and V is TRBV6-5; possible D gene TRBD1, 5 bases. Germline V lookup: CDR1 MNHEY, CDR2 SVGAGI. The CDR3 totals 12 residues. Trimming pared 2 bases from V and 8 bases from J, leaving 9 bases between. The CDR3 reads CASSYGAGEAFF. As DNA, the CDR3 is TGTGCCAGCAGTTACGGGGCAGGCGAAGCTTTCTTT.

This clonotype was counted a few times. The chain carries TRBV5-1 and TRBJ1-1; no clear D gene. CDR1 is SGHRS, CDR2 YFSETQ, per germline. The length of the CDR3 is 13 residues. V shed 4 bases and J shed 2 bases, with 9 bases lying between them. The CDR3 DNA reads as TGCGCCAGCAGCGCGGGGATAAACACTGAAGCTTTCTTT. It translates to CASSAGINTEAFF.

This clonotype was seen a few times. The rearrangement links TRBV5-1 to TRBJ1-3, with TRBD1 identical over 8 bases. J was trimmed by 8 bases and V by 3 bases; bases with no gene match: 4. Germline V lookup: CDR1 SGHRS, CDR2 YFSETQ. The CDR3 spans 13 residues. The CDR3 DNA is TGCGCCAGCAGCTGGGGACAGGCTGACACCATATATTTT. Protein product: CASSWGQADTIYF.

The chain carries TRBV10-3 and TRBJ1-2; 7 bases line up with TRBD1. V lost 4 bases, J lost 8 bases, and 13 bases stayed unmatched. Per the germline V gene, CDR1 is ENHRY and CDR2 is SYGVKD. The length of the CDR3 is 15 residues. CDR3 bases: TGTGCCATCAGTGTCGACAGGGAAGGGCTAATAGGCTACACCTTC. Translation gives CAISVDREGLIGYTF.

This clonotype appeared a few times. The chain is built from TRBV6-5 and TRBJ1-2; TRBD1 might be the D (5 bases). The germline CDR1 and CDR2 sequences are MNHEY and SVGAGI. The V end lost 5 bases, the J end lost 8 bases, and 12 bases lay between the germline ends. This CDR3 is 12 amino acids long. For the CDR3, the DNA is TGTGCCAGCAGTCAGACGAGGGGCGGCTACACCTTC. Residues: CASSQTRGGYTF.

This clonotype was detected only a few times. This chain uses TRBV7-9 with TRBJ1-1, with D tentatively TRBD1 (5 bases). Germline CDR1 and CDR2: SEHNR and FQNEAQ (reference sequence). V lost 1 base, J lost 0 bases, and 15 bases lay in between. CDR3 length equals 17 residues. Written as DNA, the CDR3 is TGTGCCAGCAGCTTAGGTCGACAGAGGACCATGAACACTGAAGCTTTCTTT. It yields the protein CASSLGRQRTMNTEAFF.

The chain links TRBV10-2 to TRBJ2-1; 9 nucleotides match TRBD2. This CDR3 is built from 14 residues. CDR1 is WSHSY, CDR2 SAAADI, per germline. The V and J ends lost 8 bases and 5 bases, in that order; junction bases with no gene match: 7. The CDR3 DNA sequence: TGCGCCAGCGTATTTGCGGGGGGGGACAATGAGCAGTTCTTC. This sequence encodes CASVFAGGDNEQFF.

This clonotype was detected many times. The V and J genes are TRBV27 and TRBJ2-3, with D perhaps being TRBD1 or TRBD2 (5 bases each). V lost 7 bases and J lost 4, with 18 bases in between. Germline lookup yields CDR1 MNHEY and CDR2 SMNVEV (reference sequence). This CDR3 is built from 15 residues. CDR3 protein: CASTLLGDSPDTQYF. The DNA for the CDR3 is TGTGCCAGCACCCTACTGGGGGATAGTCCAGATACGCAGTATTTT.

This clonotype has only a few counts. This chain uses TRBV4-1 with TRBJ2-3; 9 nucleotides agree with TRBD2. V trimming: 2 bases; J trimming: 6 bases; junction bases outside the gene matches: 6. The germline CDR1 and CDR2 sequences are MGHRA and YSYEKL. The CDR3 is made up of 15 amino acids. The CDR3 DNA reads TGCGCCAGCAGCCAAAGAGCGGGGGGCCTGGATACGCAGTATTTT. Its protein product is CASSQRAGGLDTQYF.

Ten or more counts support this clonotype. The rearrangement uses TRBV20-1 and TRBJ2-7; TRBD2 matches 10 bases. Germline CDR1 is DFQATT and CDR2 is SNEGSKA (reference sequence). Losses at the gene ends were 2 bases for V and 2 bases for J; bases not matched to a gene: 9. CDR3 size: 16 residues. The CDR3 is CSARRSLSGGAYEQYF. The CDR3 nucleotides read TGCAGTGCTAGACGCTCTCTAAGCGGGGGGGCCTACGAGCAGTACTTC.

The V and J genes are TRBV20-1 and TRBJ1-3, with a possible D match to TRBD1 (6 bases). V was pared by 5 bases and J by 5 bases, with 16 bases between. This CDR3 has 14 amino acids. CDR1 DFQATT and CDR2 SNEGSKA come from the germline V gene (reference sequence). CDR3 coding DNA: TGCAGTGCTTTCATGCCGAGGGGGAGAAACACCATATATTTT. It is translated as CSAFMPRGRNTIYF.

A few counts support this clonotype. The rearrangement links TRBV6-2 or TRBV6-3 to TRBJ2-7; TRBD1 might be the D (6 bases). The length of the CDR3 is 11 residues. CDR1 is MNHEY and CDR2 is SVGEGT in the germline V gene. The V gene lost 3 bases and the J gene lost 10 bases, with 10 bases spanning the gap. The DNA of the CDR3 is TGTGCCAGCAGTTATAGGGGGTTCCAGTACGTC. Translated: CASSYRGFQYV.

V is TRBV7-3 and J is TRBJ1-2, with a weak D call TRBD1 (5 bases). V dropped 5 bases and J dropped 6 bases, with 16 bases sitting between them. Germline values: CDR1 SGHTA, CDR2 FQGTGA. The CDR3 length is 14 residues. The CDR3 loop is CASSRGTSGDGYTF. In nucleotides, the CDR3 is TGTGCCAGCAGCCGCGGGACGTCTGGGGATGGCTACACCTTC.

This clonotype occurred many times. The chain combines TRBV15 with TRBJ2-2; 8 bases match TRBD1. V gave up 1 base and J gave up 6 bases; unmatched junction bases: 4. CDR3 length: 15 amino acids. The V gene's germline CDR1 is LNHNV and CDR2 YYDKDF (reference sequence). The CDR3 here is CATSRVTGVSGELFF. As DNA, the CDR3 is TGTGCCACCAGCAGAGTGACAGGGGTGTCCGGGGAGCTGTTTTTT. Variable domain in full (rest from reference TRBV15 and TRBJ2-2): DAMVIQNPRYQVTQFGKPVTLSCSQTLNHNVMYWYQQKSSQAPKLLFHYYDKDFNNEADTPDNFQSRRPNTSFCFLDIRSPGLGDTAMYLCATSRVTGVSGELFFGEGSRLTVL.

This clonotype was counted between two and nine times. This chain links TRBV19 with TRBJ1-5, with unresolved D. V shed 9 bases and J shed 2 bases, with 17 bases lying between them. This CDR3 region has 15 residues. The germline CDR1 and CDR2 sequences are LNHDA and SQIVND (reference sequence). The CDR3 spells CASKLDGYGNQPQHF. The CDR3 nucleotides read TGTGCCAGCAAGCTTGATGGATACGGCAATCAGCCCCAGCATTTT.

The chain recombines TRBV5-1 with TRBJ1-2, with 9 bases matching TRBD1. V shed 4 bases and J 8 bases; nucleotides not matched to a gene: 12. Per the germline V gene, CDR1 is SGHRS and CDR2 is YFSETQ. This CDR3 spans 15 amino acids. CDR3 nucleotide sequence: TGCGCCAGCAGCGCCGGCTCCGGGACAGGGCCCGGCTACACCTTC. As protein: CASSAGSGTGPGYTF.

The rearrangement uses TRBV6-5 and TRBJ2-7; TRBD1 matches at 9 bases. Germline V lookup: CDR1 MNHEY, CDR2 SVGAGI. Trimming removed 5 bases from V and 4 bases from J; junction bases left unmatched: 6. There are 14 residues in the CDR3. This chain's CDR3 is CASSLGTGRYEQYF. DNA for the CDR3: TGTGCCAGCAGTCTCGGGACAGGGAGGTACGAGCAGTACTTC.

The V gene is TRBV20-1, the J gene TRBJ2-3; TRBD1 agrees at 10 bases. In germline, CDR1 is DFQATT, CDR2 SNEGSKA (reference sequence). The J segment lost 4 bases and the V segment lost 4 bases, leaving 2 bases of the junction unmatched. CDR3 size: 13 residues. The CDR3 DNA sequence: TGCAGTGCTAACGGACAGGGGGCAGATACGCAGTATTTT. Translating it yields CSANGQGADTQYF.

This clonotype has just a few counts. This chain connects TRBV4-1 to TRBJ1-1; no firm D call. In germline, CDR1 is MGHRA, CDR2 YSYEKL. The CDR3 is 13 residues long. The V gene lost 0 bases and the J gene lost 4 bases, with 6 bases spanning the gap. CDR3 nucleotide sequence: TGCGCCAGCAGCCAAGAAACGGGCACTGAAGCTTTCTTT. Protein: CASSQETGTEAFF.

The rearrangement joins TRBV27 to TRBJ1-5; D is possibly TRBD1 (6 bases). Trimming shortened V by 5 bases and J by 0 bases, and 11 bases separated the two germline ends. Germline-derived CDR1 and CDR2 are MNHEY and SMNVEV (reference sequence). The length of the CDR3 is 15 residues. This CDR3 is CASSPGQYSNQPQHF. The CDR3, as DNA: TGTGCCAGCAGTCCAGGACAGTATAGCAATCAGCCCCAGCATTTT.

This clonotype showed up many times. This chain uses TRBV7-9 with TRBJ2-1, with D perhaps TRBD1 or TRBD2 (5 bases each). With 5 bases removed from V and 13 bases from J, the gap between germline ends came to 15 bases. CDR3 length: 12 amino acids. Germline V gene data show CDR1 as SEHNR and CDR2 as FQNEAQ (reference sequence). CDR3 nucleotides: TGTGCCAGCAGCCGAGAGAGCCGGGGCCAGTTCTTC. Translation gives CASSRESRGQFF.

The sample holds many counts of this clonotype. CDR3 DNA: TGCGCCAGCAGCTTGGTCGACAACTCCGCCTACGAGCAGTACTTC. Translating gives CASSLVDNSAYEQYF. The V call is TRBV5-1, the J call TRBJ2-7; D remains ambiguous. Trimming stripped 0 bases from V and 2 bases from J, with 12 bases between. The CDR3 has 15 residues. Germline V gives CDR1 SGHRS, CDR2 YFSETQ.

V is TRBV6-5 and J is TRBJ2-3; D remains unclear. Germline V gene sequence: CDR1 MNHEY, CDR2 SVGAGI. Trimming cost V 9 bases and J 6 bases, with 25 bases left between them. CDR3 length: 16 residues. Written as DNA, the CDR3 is TGTGCCAGGGTGGAGAGCGCCAGCTTCTCCCAGGATACGCAGTATTTT. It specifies CARVESASFSQDTQYF.